These 27 T cell receptor beta chains came from one sample sequenced in a study of a mutant IDH1 vaccine in newly diagnosed glioma. Sequenced by immunoSEQ multiplex PCR; TCRdb stores in-frame clones only, minus some. The table records 30,000 to 40,000 clones, 92% of them present only once. Time point of the sample: baseline, week 1 (first vaccination visit). Stated treatment: pre-vaccination baseline after standard-of-care therapy. Material: PBMCs, obtained from a glioma patient treated with radiotherapy, temozolomide or both. The receptors here all came from a young man with glioma.

The chain links TRBV15 to TRBJ1-5, with D possibly TRBD1 on 5 matching bases. Germline CDR1 LNHNV, CDR2 YYDKDF (reference sequence). V lost 5 bases and J 1 base, leaving 6 bases between the germline ends. The CDR3 spans 13 residues. The CDR3 bases are TGTGCCACCAGCGGGGGGAGCAATCAGCCCCAGCATTTT. This gives the protein CATSGGSNQPQHF.

The chain is built from TRBV10-3 and TRBJ2-7; 7 positions agree with TRBD1. Looked up from germline, CDR1 is ENHRY and CDR2 is SYGVKD. Unmatched junction bases numbered 4, after V lost 1 base and J lost 1 base. CDR3 size: 15 residues. DNA for the CDR3: TGTGCCATCAGTGAGTGGGCAGGGGGATCCTACGAGCAGTACTTC. Translation: CAISEWAGGSYEQYF.

CDR3 protein: CASSSTTGGQYEQYF. DNA for the CDR3: TGTGCCAGCAGCTCTACGACAGGGGGCCAATACGAGCAGTACTTC. The chain has TRBV6-6 and TRBJ2-7; TRBD1 agrees at 10 bases. CDR1 is MNHNY, CDR2 SVGAGI, per germline (reference sequence). The CDR3 is 15 residues long. Losses at the gene ends were 6 bases for V and 4 bases for J; bases not matched to a gene: 9.

The chain combines TRBV2 with TRBJ2-1; D remains unclear. The CDR3 is 12 amino acids. Between the trimmed V and J ends, which lost 6 bases and 10 bases, there was a span of 13 bases. CDR1 is SNHLY, CDR2 FYNNEI, per germline. CDR3 loop: CASRGIAGEQFF. DNA of the CDR3: TGTGCCAGCAGGGGGATAGCCGGAGAGCAGTTCTTC.

The V and J genes are TRBV5-1 and TRBJ2-7; TRBD2 aligns across 7 bases. V lost 0 bases to trimming and J lost 2 bases; unmatched junction nucleotides: 2. CDR1 and CDR2 from the germline V gene are SGHRS and YFSETQ. The CDR3 totals 14 residues. CDR3: CASSLGLAPYEQYF. The CDR3 DNA reads as TGCGCCAGCAGCTTGGGACTAGCCCCCTACGAGCAGTACTTC.

This clone has a single count. J is TRBJ2-1 and V is TRBV5-1, with 11 bases that match TRBD2. The germline V gene encodes CDR1 SGHRS and CDR2 YFSETQ. The J segment lost 5 bases and the V segment lost 0 bases, leaving 4 bases of the junction unmatched. The CDR3 sequence is 16 residues long. DNA for the CDR3: TGCGCCAGCAGCTTGGTCCCGACTAGCGGGAACAATGAGCAGTTCTTC. This codes for CASSLVPTSGNNEQFF. The variable domain in full, with the rest retrieved from reference TRBV5-1 and TRBJ2-1, is KAGVTQTPRYLIKTRGQQVTLSCSPISGHRSVSWYQQTPGQGLQFLFEYFSETQRNKGNFPGRFSGRQFSNSRSEMNVSTLELGDSALYLCASSLVPTSGNNEQFFGPGTRLTVL.

The rearrangement uses TRBV4-1 and TRBJ1-5; D perhaps matches TRBD1 (5 bases). CDR3 length: 15 residues. Germline V lookup: CDR1 MGHRA, CDR2 YSYEKL. V lost 0 bases and J 3 bases, leaving 9 bases between the germline ends. CDR3 DNA sequence: TGCGCCAGCAGCCAAGATCCACAGGCCAATCAGCCCCAGCATTTT. Its protein product is CASSQDPQANQPQHF.

This clone was observed a single time. The V and J genes are TRBV5-4 and TRBJ1-1, with D perhaps matching TRBD1 (5 bases). With 9 bases removed from V and 1 base from J, the gap between germline ends came to 16 bases. Germline CDR1 reads SGHNT; CDR2 reads YYREEE (reference sequence). This CDR3 is 14 amino acids long. This CDR3 is CATSGRDGNTEAFF. The CDR3 nucleotides read TGTGCCACCTCTGGCCGGGACGGGAACACTGAAGCTTTCTTT.

This clone appeared a few times. The chain links TRBV18 to TRBJ1-2; TRBD1 agrees at 9 bases. The V and J ends lost 6 bases and 5 bases, in that order; junction bases with no gene match: 7. Germline lookup yields CDR1 KGHSH and CDR2 LQKENI. The CDR3 runs 14 residues. In DNA form, the CDR3 reads TGTGCCAGCTCTAGGACAGGGGAGCGGTATGGCTACACCTTC. Translated: CASSRTGERYGYTF.

This chain uses TRBV4-1 with TRBJ2-7; tentatively, D is TRBD1 or TRBD2 (5 bases each). The CDR3 loop spans 14 amino acids. Germline values: CDR1 MGHRA, CDR2 YSYEKL. V shed 2 bases and J shed 2 bases, with 10 bases lying between them. In nucleotides, the CDR3 is TGCGCCAGCAGCCAAAATCAGGGACCCTACGAGCAGTACTTC. Translating it yields CASSQNQGPYEQYF.

The chain links TRBV2 to TRBJ2-1, with 8 bases matching TRBD2. The germline V gene has CDR1 SNHLY and CDR2 FYNNEI. V lost 5 bases, J lost 5 bases, and 8 bases stayed unmatched. CDR3 size: 15 residues. CDR3 region: CASSLAGGGNNEQFF. The CDR3 bases are TGTGCCAGCAGTCTGGCGGGAGGAGGGAACAATGAGCAGTTCTTC.

This sequence joins TRBV19 and TRBJ2-2; the match to TRBD2 covers 13 bases. The CDR3 runs 18 residues. Germline V gives CDR1 LNHDA, CDR2 SQIVND (reference sequence). Trimming cost V 0 bases and J 4 bases; bases outside gene matches: 5. In nucleotides, the CDR3 is TGTGCCAGTAGTATAGAAACTAGCGGGAGGGCCGGCACCGGGGAGCTGTTTTTT. It encodes CASSIETSGRAGTGELFF.

The rearrangement joins TRBV14 to TRBJ2-2; D remains unclear. V lost 6 bases, J lost 1 base, and 6 bases lay in between. The CDR3 loop spans 13 amino acids. Germline CDR1 reads SGHDN; CDR2 reads FVKESK. CDR3 sequence: CASRQVNTGELFF. The CDR3 DNA sequence: TGTGCCAGCAGGCAGGTGAACACCGGGGAGCTGTTTTTT.

This chain connects TRBV4-2 to TRBJ1-1, with 7 bases lining up with TRBD1. The CDR3 is made up of 15 amino acids. With 1 base clipped from V and 5 bases from J, the junction kept 7 bases outside the gene matches. The germline V gene has CDR1 LGHNA and CDR2 YNFKEQ. The CDR3 DNA reads TGTGCCAGCAGCCAAGGGGGACAGTCAGGGACTGAAGCTTTCTTT. As protein: CASSQGGQSGTEAFF.

The chain links TRBV28 to TRBJ1-4; TRBD1 is a possible D gene (5 bases). The CDR3 length is 16 residues. Deletions cut 5 bases from V and 7 bases from J, with 20 bases between. Germline CDR1 and CDR2: MDHEN and SYDVKM. The CDR3 region has the DNA TGTGCCAGCAGTGCCCCCGGGGGAGGGGCTCCTGAAAAACTGTTTTTT. It translates to CASSAPGGGAPEKLFF. The full variable domain, with the rest looked up from reference TRBV28 and TRBJ1-4, is DVKVTQSSRYLVKRTGEKVFLECVQDMDHENMFWYRQDPGLGLRLIYFSYDVKMKEKGDIPEGYSVSREKKERFSLILESASTNQTSMYLCASSAPGGGAPEKLFFGSGTQLSVL.

V and J are TRBV4-3 and TRBJ2-3, with D tentatively TRBD2 (5 bases). Germline CDR1 reads LGHNA; CDR2 reads YSLEER. The length of the CDR3 is 15 residues. Trimming removed 0 bases at V and 8 bases at J, with 15 bases between. CDR3 in DNA: TGCGCCAGCAGCCAAGATAGTCTAGCTGGGGTTACGCAGTATTTT. Translating it yields CASSQDSLAGVTQYF.

The CDR3 bases are TGTGCCAGCAGCGGGGACAGGGGCCAGCCCCAGCATTTT. This codes for CASSGDRGQPQHF. The V call is TRBV5-4, the J call TRBJ1-5; 10 bases match TRBD1. The CDR3 is made up of 13 amino acids. Germline CDR1 reads SGHNT; CDR2 reads YYREEE (reference sequence). J gave up 7 bases and V 4 bases, and 2 bases lay outside the gene matches.

This rearrangement joins TRBV30 to TRBJ2-7; no clear D gene. Germline V gene lookup returns CDR1 GTSNPN and CDR2 SVGIG (reference sequence). V was shortened by 8 bases and J by 3 bases, with 11 bases between the two germline ends. The CDR3 sequence is 11 residues long. CDR3 in DNA: TGTGCCGGGGAAGGGTTCTACGAGCAGTACTTC. Protein product: CAGEGFYEQYF.

This clone was counted a single time. The J gene is TRBJ1-1, the V gene TRBV7-2; no reliable D call. Germline CDR1 and CDR2: SGHTA and FQGNSA. The V end lost 4 bases, the J end lost 0 bases, and 6 bases lay between the germline ends. This CDR3 spans 13 amino acids. CDR3 nucleotides: TGTGCCAGCAGCTCCCAGCTGAACACTGAAGCTTTCTTT. Its protein is CASSSQLNTEAFF.

This clone was seen a single time. CDR3 nucleotides: TGCGCCAGCAGCTTGGGGTTAGCGGGAGATACGCAGTATTTT. This gives the protein CASSLGLAGDTQYF. The chain employs TRBV5-1 and TRBJ2-3, with 7 bases identical to TRBD2. CDR1 is SGHRS and CDR2 is YFSETQ in the germline V gene. Trimming cost V 0 bases and J 5 bases; bases outside gene matches: 3. This CDR3 is 14 amino acids long.

The chain is built from TRBV6-5 and TRBJ1-2, with D perhaps matching TRBD1 (6 bases). V lost 6 bases to trimming and J lost 1 base, with 9 bases between them. Germline V lookup: CDR1 MNHEY, CDR2 SVGAGI. The length of the CDR3 is 13 residues. CDR3 region: CASSPRGNYGYTF. The DNA for the CDR3 is TGTGCCAGCAGCCCCAGGGGTAACTATGGCTACACCTTC.

The rearrangement links TRBV4-3 to TRBJ1-3; D gene unclear. V was shortened by 1 base and J by 0 bases, with 13 bases between the two germline ends. Germline V CDR1 and CDR2: LGHNA, YSLEER. This CDR3 contains 17 residues. The CDR3 is CASSQVVRTASGNTIYF. The CDR3 bases are TGCGCCAGCAGCCAAGTAGTAAGGACGGCCTCTGGAAACACCATATATTTT.

This clone is categorized as medium-sized (0.01 to 0.1%). The V call is TRBV7-9, the J call TRBJ2-5; perhaps D is TRBD1 or TRBD2 (5 bases each). The CDR3 has 14 residues. Trimming removed 5 bases from V and 0 bases from J, with 10 bases in between. Germline lookup yields CDR1 SEHNR and CDR2 FQNEAQ (reference sequence). The chain's CDR3 is CASSLRDHQETQYF. The CDR3 region has the DNA TGTGCCAGCAGCCTAAGGGACCACCAAGAGACCCAGTACTTC.

This chain connects TRBV5-4 to TRBJ1-1; D gene uncertain. V was pared by 5 bases and J by 0 bases, with 8 bases between. The CDR3 runs 13 residues. The germline CDR1 and CDR2 sequences are SGHNT and YYREEE (reference sequence). The CDR3 spells CASRQYMNTEAFF. The CDR3 nucleotides are TGTGCCAGCAGACAGTATATGAACACTGAAGCTTTCTTT.

The chain couples TRBV10-3 to TRBJ1-1, with a tentative D call TRBD1 (6 bases). V was trimmed by 0 bases and J by 1 base, leaving 9 bases between them. CDR3 size: 15 residues. CDR1 and CDR2 from the germline V gene are ENHRY and SYGVKD. The CDR3 DNA reads as TGTGCCATCAGTGAGTCTGACAGGTGGAACACTGAAGCTTTCTTT. Protein sequence: CAISESDRWNTEAFF.

The rearrangement uses TRBV30 and TRBJ1-3; 8 bases line up with TRBD1. Germline CDR1 and CDR2: GTSNPN and SVGIG (reference sequence). This CDR3 is built from 14 residues. V was clipped by 0 bases and J by 7 bases; unmatched bases: 5. The CDR3: CAWSVQGDYNTIYF. CDR3 in DNA: TGTGCCTGGAGTGTACAGGGGGACTACAACACCATATATTTT.

The rearrangement joins TRBV2 to TRBJ1-1, with 10 positions matching TRBD1. V lost 3 bases and J lost 9; bases outside the gene matches: 10. The CDR3 has 15 residues. Germline V gene data show CDR1 as SNHLY and CDR2 as FYNNEI. CDR3 in amino acids: CASSERQPGQGKAFF. CDR3 DNA: TGTGCCAGCAGTGAGAGACAACCGGGACAGGGGAAAGCTTTCTTT.